This T cell receptor (beta chain) was identified during a study of post-analysis software for immune sequencing data. This clonotype has only a few counts. Every TCR beta cDNA library bore unique molecular identifiers. TCRdb analysed the PCR reads with MiXCR anew, one entry per CDR3 protein. The sample has roughly 600,000 distinct CDR3 sequences; around 40% are singletons. The sample consisted of blood. This TCR was recovered from a girl between 10 and 17 years old with multiple sclerosis.

In DNA form, the CDR3 reads TGTGCCAGCAGTTTAGGTGCGGGCTACACCTTC. Its translation: CASSLGAGYTF. The chain employs TRBV12-3 or TRBV12-4 and TRBJ1-2; D unresolved. V was shortened by 1 base and J by 8 bases, with 5 bases between the two germline ends. This CDR3 has 11 amino acids.